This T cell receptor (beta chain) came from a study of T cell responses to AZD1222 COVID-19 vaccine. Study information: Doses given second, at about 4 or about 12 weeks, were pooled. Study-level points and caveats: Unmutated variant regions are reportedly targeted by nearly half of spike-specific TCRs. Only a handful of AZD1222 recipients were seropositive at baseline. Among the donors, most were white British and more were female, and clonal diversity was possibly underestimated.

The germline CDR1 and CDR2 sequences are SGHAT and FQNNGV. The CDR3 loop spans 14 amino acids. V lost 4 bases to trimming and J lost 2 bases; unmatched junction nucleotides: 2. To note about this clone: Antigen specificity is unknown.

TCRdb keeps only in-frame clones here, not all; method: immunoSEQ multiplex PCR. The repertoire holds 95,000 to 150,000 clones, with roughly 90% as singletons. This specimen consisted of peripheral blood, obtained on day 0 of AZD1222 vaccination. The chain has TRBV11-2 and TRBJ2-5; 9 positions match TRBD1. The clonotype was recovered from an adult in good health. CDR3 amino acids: CASSSDRGQETQYF. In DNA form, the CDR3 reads TGTGCCAGCAGCTCGGACAGGGGACAAGAGACCCAGTACTTC.